A selection of T cell receptor beta chains follows, all from one sample in a study of cytomegalovirus exposure and HLA in healthy donors. Using immunoSEQ multiplex PCR, the repertoire was profiled, and TCRdb retains in-frame clones only, with some absent. The data contain 90,000 to 110,000 clones, more than 70% of them seen just once; the ten biggest clones take up approximately 2.2%. Sequenced material: PBMCs. The receptors come from a man aged 30 to 45 in good health and CMV-seronegative. CDR3s include the opening cysteine and the closing phenylalanine or tryptophan.

CDR3 length,V gene,J gene,CDR3 protein
14,TRBV4-3,TRBJ1-1,CASSQDQNYGEAFF
16,TRBV4-3,TRBJ1-4,CASSPLGQGEGEKLFF
15,TRBV28,TRBJ1-5,CASSLRTGGHQPQHF
12,TRBV5-1,TRBJ2-7,CASSSQGGEQYF
13,TRBV29-1,TRBJ1-2,CSVEGVEGDGYTF
13,TRBV5-1,TRBJ2-5,CASSQGHRETQYF
14,TRBV6-1,TRBJ2-5,CASRRQGAPETQYF
11,TRBV29-1,TRBJ1-2,CSVEVQGGYTF
14,TRBV6-5,TRBJ2-1,CASSLQGARDEQFF
13,TRBV6-5,NA,CASRGTASYEQYF
13,TRBV25-1,TRBJ2-3,CASSETGTDTQYF
16,TRBV5-4,TRBJ1-2,CASSFTPQARGYGYTF
15,TRBV7-9,TRBJ2-3,CASSLGGNPTDTQYF
16,TRBV29-1,TRBJ2-2,CSVEEAGTGNTGELFF
15,TRBV7-9,TRBJ1-4,CASSPQQGGGEKLFF
14,TRBV14,TRBJ2-2,CASSREGGTGELFF
15,TRBV28,TRBJ2-7,CASGGSDRVGNEQYF
14,TRBV2,TRBJ1-6,CASRGQTTNSPLHF
16,TRBV5-6,TRBJ1-2,CASSLIEEHYSKGYTF
15,TRBV7-3,TRBJ1-1,CASSLQGAGTTEAFF
16,TRBV2,TRBJ1-3,CASNRTPTLSGNTIYF
12,TRBV28,TRBJ2-1,CASSSWLNEQFF
15,TRBV10-1,TRBJ1-1,CASSDRVGGNTEAFF
15,TRBV5-4,TRBJ1-5,CASSPGGDSNQPQHF
15,TRBV28,TRBJ2-1,CASSRRAQDYNEQFF
16,TRBV30,TRBJ1-6,CAWQPGQGRNNSPLHF
16,TRBV15,TRBJ1-5,CATSRDGDRAGQPQHF